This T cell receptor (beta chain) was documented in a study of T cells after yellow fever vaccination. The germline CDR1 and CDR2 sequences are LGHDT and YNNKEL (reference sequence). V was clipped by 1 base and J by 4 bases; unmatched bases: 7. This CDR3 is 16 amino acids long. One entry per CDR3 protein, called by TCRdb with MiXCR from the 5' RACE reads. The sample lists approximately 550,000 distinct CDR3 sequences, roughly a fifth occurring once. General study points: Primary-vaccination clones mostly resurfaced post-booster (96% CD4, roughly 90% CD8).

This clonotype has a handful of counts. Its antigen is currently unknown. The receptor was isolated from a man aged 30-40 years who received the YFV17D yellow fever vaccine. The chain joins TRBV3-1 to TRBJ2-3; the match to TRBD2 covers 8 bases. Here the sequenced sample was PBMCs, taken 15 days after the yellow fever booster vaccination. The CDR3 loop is CASSQAGSGTSDTQYF. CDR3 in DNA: TGTGCCAGCAGCCAAGCGGGTAGCGGGACCTCAGATACGCAGTATTTT.